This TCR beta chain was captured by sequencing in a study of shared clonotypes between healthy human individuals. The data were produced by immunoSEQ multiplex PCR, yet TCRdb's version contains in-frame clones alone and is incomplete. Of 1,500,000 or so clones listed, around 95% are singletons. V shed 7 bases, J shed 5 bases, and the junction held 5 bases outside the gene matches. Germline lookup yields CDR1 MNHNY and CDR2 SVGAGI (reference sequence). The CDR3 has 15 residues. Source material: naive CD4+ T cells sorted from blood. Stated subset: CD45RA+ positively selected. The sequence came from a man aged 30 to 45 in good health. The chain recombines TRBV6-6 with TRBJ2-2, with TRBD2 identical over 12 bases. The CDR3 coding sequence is TGTGCCAGCATTGTAGGACTAGCGGGAACCGGGGAGCTGTTTTTT. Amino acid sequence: CASIVGLAGTGELFF.